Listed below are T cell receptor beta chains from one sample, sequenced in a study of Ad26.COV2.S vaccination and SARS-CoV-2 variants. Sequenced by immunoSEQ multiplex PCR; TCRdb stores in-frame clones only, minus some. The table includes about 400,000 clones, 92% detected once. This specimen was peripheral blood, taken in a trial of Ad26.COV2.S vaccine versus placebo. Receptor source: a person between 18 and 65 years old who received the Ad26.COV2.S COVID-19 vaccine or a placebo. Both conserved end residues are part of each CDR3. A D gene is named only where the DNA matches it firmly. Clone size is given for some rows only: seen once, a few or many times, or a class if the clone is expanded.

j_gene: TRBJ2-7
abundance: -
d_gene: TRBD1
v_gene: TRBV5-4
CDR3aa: CASSLDLVADRGKSYEQYF
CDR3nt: TGTGCCAGCAGCCTCGACTTAGTCGCGGACAGGGGGAAATCCTACGAGCAGTACTTC

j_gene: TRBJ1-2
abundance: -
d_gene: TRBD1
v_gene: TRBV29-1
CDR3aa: CSVNGQGAVGYTF
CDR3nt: TGCAGCGTAAACGGACAGGGGGCGGTTGGCTACACCTTC

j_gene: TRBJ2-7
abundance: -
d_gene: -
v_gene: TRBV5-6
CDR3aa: CASTYGGGSSYEQYF
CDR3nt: TGTGCCAGCACCTACGGAGGGGGGAGCTCCTACGAGCAGTACTTC

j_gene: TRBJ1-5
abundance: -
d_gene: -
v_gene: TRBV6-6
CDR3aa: CASSHRSNQPQHF
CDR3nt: TGTGCCAGCAGCCACCGGTCCAATCAGCCCCAGCATTTT

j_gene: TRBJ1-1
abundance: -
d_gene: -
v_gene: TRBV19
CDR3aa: CASTGNTEAFF
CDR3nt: TGTGCCAGTACCGGGAACACTGAAGCTTTCTTT

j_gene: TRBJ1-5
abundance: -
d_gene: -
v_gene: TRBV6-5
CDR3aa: CASSRQDSNQPQHF
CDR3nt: TGTGCCAGCAGTCGACAGGATAGCAATCAGCCCCAGCATTTT

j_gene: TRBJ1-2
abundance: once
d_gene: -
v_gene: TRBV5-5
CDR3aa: CASSLEVRGYTF
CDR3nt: TGTGCCAGCAGCTTGGAGGTGCGGGGCTACACCTTC

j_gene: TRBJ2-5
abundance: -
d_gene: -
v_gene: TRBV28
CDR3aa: CASSLPGEETQYF
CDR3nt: TGTGCCAGCAGTTTACCAGGGGAGGAGACCCAGTACTTC

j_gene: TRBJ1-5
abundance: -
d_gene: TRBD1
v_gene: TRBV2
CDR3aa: CASRDRVYQPQHF
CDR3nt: TGTGCCAGCCGGGACAGGGTCTATCAGCCCCAGCATTTT

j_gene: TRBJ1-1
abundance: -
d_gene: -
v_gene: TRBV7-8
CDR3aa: CASSSFGVTEAFF
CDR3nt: TGTGCCAGCAGCTCCTTTGGGGTCACTGAAGCTTTCTTT

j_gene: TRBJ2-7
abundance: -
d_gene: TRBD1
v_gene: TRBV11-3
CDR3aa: CASSPGQVSSYEQYF
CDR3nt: TGTGCCAGCAGCCCAGGACAGGTTAGCTCCTACGAGCAGTACTTC

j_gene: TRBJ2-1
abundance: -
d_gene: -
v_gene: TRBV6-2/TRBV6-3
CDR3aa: CASSYKGHTGNEQFF
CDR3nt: TGTGCCAGCAGTTATAAGGGCCACACGGGCAATGAGCAGTTCTTC

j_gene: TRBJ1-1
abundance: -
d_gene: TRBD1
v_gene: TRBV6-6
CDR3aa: CASSWTGGPMNTEAFF
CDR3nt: TGTGCCAGCAGTTGGACAGGGGGGCCGATGAACACTGAAGCTTTCTTT

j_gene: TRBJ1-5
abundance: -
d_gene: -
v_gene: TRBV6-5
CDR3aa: CASSYDRLNQPQHF
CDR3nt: TGTGCCAGCAGTTACGACAGGTTGAATCAGCCCCAGCATTTT

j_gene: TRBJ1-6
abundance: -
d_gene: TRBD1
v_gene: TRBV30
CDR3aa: CAWDGTGGNSPLHF
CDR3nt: TGTGCCTGGGATGGAACAGGGGGAAATTCACCCCTCCACTTT

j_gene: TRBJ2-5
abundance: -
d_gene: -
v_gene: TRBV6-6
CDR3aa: CASSSPVDPQTQYF
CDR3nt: TGTGCCAGCAGTTCCCCAGTCGATCCCCAGACCCAGTACTTC

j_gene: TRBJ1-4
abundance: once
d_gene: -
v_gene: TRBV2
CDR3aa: CASSPRTGEEKLFF
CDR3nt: TGTGCCAGCAGTCCCAGGACGGGGGAAGAAAAACTGTTTTTT

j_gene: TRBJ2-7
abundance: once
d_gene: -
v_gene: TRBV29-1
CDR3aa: CSVEVHSAYEQYF
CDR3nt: TGCAGCGTTGAAGTCCACAGCGCCTACGAGCAGTACTTC

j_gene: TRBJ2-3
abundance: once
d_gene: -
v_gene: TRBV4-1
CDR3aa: CASSQVGTPTDTQYF
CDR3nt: TGCGCCAGCAGCCAAGTGGGCACCCCCACAGATACGCAGTATTTT

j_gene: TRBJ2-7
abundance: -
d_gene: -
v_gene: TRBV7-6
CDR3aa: CASSLDRNYEQYF
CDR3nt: TGTGCCAGCAGCTTAGACAGGAACTACGAGCAGTACTTC

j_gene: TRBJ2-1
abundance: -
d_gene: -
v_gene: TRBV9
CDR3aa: CASSVDLGFEQFF
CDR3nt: TGTGCCAGCAGCGTAGACCTAGGTTTTGAGCAGTTCTTC

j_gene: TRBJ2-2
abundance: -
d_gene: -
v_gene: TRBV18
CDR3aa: CASSPQSRELFF
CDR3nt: TGTGCCAGCTCACCCCAGTCCCGGGAGCTGTTTTTT

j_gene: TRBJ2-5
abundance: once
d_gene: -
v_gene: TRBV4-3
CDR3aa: CASSQQRTSGETQYF
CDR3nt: TGCGCCAGCAGCCAACAAAGGACCTCAGGGGAGACCCAGTACTTC

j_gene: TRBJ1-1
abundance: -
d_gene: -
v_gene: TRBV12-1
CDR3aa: CAREFEAFF
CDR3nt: TGTGCCAGGGAGTTTGAAGCTTTCTTT

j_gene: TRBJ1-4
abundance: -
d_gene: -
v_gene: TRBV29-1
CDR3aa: CSVEEVGGLGEKLFF
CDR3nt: TGCAGCGTTGAAGAGGTAGGGGGTCTGGGTGAAAAACTGTTTTTT

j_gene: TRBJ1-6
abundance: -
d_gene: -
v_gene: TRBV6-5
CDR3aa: CASSPSYSPLHF
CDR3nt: TGTGCCAGCAGCCCCTCGTATTCACCCCTCCACTTT

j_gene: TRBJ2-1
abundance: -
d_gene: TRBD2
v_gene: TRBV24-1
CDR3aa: CATSDRSGTSGGSFDEQFF
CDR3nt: TGTGCCACCAGTGACCGATCCGGGACTAGCGGGGGGAGTTTTGATGAGCAGTTCTTC

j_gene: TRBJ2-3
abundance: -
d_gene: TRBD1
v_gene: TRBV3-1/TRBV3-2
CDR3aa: CASSQWTGGSTDTQYF
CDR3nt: TGTGCCAGCAGCCAATGGACAGGGGGTAGCACAGATACGCAGTATTTT

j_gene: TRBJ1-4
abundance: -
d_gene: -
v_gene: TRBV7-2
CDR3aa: CASSLIRGGSNEKLFF
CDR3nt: TGTGCCAGCAGCTTAATTCGAGGGGGGAGTAATGAAAAACTGTTTTTT

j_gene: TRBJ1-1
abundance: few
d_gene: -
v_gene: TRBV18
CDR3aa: CASSPTYRGNTEAFF
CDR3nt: TGTGCCAGCTCACCAACTTACCGGGGGAACACTGAAGCTTTCTTT

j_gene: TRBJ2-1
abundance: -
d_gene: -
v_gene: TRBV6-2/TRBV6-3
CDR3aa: CASSPDRQQFF
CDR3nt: TGTGCCAGCAGTCCCGACAGGCAGCAGTTCTTC

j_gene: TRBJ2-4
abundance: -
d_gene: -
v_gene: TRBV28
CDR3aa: CASSKTEVLKNIQYF
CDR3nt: TGTGCCAGCAGTAAAACAGAGGTCCTCAAAAACATTCAGTACTTC

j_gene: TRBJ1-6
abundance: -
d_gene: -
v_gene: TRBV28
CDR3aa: CASSLPESSYNSPLHF
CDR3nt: TGTGCCAGCAGTTTACCTGAGAGCTCCTATAATTCACCCCTCCACTTT

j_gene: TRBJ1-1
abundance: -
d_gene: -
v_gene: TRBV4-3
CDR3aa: CASSLNTGGQAQGAFF
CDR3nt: TGCGCCAGCAGCCTCAATACCGGGGGGCAAGCGCAGGGAGCTTTCTTT

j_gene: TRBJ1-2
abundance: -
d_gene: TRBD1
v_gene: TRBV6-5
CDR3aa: CASSGQGNYGYTF
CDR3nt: TGTGCCAGCAGCGGACAGGGTAACTATGGCTACACCTTC

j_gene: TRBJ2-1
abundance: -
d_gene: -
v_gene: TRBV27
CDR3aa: CASRTVGHEQFF
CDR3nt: TGTGCCAGCAGAACGGTAGGACATGAGCAGTTCTTC

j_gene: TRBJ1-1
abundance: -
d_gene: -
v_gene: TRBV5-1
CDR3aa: CASSLGVNTEAFF
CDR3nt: TGCGCCAGCAGCTTGGGTGTAAACACTGAAGCTTTCTTT

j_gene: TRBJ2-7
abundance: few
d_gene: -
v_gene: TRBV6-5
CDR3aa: CASSYFARLNEQYF
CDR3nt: TGTGCCAGCAGTTATTTTGCCAGGTTGAACGAGCAGTACTTC

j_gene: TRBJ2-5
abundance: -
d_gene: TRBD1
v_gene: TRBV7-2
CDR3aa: CASSADRGIWETQYF
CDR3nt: TGTGCCAGCAGCGCGGACAGGGGGATTTGGGAGACCCAGTACTTC

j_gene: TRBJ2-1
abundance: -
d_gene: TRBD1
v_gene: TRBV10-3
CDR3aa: CAISAGTGTNEQFF
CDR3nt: TGTGCCATCAGTGCCGGGACAGGGACCAATGAGCAGTTCTTC

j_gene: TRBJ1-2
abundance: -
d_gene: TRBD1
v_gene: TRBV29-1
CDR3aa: CSVVTQGKFGYGYTF
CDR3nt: TGCAGCGTTGTGACACAGGGGAAGTTTGGGTATGGCTACACCTTC

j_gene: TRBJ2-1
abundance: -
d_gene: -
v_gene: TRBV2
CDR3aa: CASSDYGGPKQFF
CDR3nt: TGTGCCAGCAGCGACTATGGGGGGCCGAAGCAGTTCTTC

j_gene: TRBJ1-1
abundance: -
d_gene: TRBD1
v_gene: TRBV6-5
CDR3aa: CASSYWTGGGGTEAFF
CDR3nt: TGTGCCAGCAGTTACTGGACAGGGGGCGGCGGGACTGAAGCTTTCTTT

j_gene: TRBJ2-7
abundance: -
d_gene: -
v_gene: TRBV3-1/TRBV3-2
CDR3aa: CASSQDWGPSGEQYF
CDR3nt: TGTGCCAGCAGCCAAGATTGGGGGCCTAGTGGCGAGCAGTACTTC